The clone carrying this T cell receptor beta chain was counted a single time. Its antigen is not known. The CDR3 sequence is 15 residues long. Trimming cost V 5 bases and J 0 bases, with 10 bases left between them. CDR1 and CDR2 from the germline V gene are PRHDT and FYEKMQ (reference sequence). The sample originates from a study of shared clonotypes between healthy human individuals. Findings of the study overall: Donors were few, which limited the genetic and exposure-history diversity represented. Among donors, sharing of clonotypes was expected to be affected by sequencing depth. Between a few donors, naive CD4 clonotypes were shared at a level of around 5.2%.

Sequencing was at deep level. Produced via immunoSEQ multiplex PCR; TCRdb's table is partial and in-frame only. This sample has about 2.5 million clones, with around 92% found just once. The sequenced sample consisted of naive CD4+ T cells from PBMCs. Subset reported: CD45RA+ positively selected. The TCR comes from a man between 18 and 35 years old in good health. Some clones in this sample may be carry-over from other donors' samples. This chain links TRBV13 with TRBJ1-4; D call uncertain. The CDR3: CASSGRTATNEKLFF. The CDR3, as DNA: TGTGCCAGCAGCGGCCGAACGGCAACTAATGAAAAACTGTTTTTT.